These T cell receptor beta chains were read from a single sample in a study of T cell responses to AZD1222 COVID-19 vaccine. Data came from immunoSEQ multiplex PCR; TCRdb stores just in-frame clones and leaves some out. Of about 100,000 clones listed, roughly 90% are singletons. The source was peripheral blood, collected on day 0 of AZD1222 vaccination. All receptors come from an adult in good health. Each CDR3 is given with its conserved first and last residue. The order of the fields is V gene, D gene, J gene, CDR3 DNA, CDR3 protein. The D gene is left open where the match is weak.

TRBV5-1	NA	TRBJ1-6	TGCGCCAGCAGCTCCGGCACGGGGTCTGGGTCACCCCTCCACTTT	CASSSGTGSGSPLHF
TRBV12-5	NA	TRBJ2-1	TGTGCTAGTGGTTTGGAATGGGGTCGGGGAAACTCCTACAATGAGCAGTTCTTC	CASGLEWGRGNSYNEQFF
TRBV12-3/TRBV12-4	NA	TRBJ2-7	TGTGCCAGCAGTTTAAAAGGGGATCAGTACTTC	CASSLKGDQYF
TRBV6-5	NA	TRBJ2-7	TGTGCCAGCAGTTACTCAGGGGACGAGCAGTACTTC	CASSYSGDEQYF
TRBV7-3	NA	TRBJ2-1	TGTGCCAGCAGCCGCCCCGGGGCAGGAAAAACCTACAATGAGCAGTTCTTC	CASSRPGAGKTYNEQFF
TRBV4-1	TRBD2	TRBJ2-7	TGCGCCAGCAGCCAGCCGGGACTAGCGGGAGGGCCGGTAATCTACGAGCAGTACTTC	CASSQPGLAGGPVIYEQYF
TRBV11-3	TRBD2	TRBJ2-7	TGTGCCAGCAGCTTAGCCCCTAGCGGACCCTACGAGCAGTACTTC	CASSLAPSGPYEQYF
TRBV19	TRBD2	TRBJ2-1	TGTGCCAGTATTTTATTGGGCAAGCGGGAGGTTAACAATGAGCAGTTCTTC	CASILLGKREVNNEQFF
TRBV5-1	NA	TRBJ2-2	TGCGCCAGCAGCCCGGGACAACGGTACACCGGGGAGCTGTTTTTT	CASSPGQRYTGELFF
TRBV7-6	NA	TRBJ1-3	TGTGCCAGCAGCTTGGCGGGGCCCTCTGGAAACACCATATATTTT	CASSLAGPSGNTIYF
TRBV28	TRBD1	TRBJ1-2	TGTGCCAGCAGTCCGGGCCCGGGACAGGGGCTATTTTCCTATGGCTACACCTTC	CASSPGPGQGLFSYGYTF
TRBV19	TRBD2	TRBJ2-1	TGTGCCAGTAGTATTCAGGCCTTAGCGGGCTCCTACAATGAGCAGTTCTTC	CASSIQALAGSYNEQFF